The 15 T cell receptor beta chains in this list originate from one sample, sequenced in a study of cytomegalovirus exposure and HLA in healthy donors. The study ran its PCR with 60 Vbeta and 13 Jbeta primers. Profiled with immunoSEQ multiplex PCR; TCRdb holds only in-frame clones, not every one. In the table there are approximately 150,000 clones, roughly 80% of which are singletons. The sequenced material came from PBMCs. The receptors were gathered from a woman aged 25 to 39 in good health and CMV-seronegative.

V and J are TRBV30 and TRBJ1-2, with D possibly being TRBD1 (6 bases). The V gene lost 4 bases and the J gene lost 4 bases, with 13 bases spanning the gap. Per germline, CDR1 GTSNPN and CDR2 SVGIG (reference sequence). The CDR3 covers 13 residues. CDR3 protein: CAWTTGLSYGYTF. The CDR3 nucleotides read TGTGCCTGGACCACAGGGCTTTCCTATGGCTACACCTTC.

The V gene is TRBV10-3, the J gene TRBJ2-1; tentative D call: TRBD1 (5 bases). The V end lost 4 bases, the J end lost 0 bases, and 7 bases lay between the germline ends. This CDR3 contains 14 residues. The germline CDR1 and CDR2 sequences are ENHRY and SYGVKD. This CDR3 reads CAISVGASYNEQFF. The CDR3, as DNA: TGTGCCATCAGTGTAGGGGCCTCCTACAATGAGCAGTTCTTC.

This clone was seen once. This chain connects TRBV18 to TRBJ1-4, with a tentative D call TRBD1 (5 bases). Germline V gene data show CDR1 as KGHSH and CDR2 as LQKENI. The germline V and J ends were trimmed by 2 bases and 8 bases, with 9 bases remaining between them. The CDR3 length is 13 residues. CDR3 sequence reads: CASSPFGGEKLFF. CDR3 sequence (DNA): TGTGCCAGCTCACCATTCGGGGGAGAAAAACTGTTTTTT.

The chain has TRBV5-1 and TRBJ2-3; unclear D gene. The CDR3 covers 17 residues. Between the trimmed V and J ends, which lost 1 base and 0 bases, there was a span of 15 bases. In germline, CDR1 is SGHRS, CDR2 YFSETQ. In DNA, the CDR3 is TGCGCCAGCAGCTTGCGGCCTACAGCTACGAGCACAGATACGCAGTATTTT. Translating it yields CASSLRPTATSTDTQYF.

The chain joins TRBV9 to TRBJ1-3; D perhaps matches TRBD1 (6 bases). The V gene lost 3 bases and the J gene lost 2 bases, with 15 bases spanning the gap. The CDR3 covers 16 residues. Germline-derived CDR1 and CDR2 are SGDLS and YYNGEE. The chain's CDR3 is CASSGRGGRPGNTIYF. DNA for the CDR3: TGTGCCAGCAGCGGAAGGGGGGGAAGACCTGGAAACACCATATATTTT. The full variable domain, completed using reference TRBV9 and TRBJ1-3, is DSGVTQTPKHLITATGQRVTLRCSPRSGDLSVYWYQQSLDQGLQFLIQYYNGEERAKGNILERFSAQQFPDLHSELNLSSLELGDSALYFCASSGRGGRPGNTIYFGEGSWLTVV.

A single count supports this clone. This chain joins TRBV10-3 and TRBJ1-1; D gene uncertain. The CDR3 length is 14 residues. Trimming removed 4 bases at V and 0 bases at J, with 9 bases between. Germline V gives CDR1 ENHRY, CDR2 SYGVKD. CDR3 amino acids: CAISGAQMNTEAFF. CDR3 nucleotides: TGTGCCATCAGTGGGGCACAGATGAACACTGAAGCTTTCTTT.

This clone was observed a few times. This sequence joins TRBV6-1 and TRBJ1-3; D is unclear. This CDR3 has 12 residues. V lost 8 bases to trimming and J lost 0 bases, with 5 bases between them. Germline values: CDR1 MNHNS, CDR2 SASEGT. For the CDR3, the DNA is TGTGCCAGCCACAGCTCTGGAAACACCATATATTTT. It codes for CASHSSGNTIYF.

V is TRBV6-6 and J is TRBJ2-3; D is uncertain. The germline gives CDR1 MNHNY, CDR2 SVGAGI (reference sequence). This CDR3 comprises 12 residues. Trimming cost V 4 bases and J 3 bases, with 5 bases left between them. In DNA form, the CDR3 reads TGTGCCAGCAGTTCCCCGACAGATACGCAGTATTTT. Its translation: CASSSPTDTQYF.

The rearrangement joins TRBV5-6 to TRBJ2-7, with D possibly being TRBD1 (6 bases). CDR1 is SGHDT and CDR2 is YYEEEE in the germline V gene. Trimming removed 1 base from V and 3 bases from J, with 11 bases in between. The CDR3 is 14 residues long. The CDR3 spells CASSLIGGDYEQYF. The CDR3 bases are TGTGCCAGCAGCTTGATAGGGGGAGACTACGAGCAGTACTTC.

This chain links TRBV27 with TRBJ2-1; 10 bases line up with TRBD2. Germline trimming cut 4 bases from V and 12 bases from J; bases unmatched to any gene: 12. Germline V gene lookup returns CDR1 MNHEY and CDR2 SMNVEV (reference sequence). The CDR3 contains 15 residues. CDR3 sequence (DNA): TGTGCCAGCAGTTCCACCGGGACTAGCGTTACACGGCAGTTCTTC. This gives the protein CASSSTGTSVTRQFF.

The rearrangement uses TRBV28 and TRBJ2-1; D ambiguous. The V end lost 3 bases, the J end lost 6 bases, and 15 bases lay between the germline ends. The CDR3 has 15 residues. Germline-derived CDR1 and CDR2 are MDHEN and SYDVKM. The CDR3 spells CASSFRLSVSNEQFF. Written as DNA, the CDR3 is TGTGCCAGCAGTTTCCGTCTCTCGGTCTCCAATGAGCAGTTCTTC.

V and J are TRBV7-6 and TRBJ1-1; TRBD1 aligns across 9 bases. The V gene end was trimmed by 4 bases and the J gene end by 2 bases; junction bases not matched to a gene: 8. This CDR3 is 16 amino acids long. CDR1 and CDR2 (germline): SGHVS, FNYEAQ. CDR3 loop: CASSYYRGRRNTEAFF. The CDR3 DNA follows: TGTGCCAGCAGCTACTACAGGGGGCGGAGAAACACTGAAGCTTTCTTT.

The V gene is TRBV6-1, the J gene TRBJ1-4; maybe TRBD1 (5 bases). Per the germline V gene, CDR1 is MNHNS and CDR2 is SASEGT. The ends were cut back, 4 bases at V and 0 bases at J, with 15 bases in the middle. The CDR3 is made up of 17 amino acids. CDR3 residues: CASSGGRGQATNEKLFF. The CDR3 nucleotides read TGTGCCAGCAGTGGTGGGCGGGGCCAGGCAACTAATGAAAAACTGTTTTTT.

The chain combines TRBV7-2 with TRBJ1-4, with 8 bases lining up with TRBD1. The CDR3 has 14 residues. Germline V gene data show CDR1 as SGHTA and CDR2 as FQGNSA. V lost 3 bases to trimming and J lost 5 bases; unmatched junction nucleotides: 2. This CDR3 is CASSLGQENEKLFF. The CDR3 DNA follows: TGTGCCAGCAGCTTGGGACAGGAAAATGAAAAACTGTTTTTT.

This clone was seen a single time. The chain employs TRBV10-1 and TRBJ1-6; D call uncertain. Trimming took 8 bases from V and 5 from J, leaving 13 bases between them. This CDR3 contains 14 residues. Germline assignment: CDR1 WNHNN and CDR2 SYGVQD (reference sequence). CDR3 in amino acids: CASARDPDNSPLHF. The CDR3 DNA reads TGCGCCAGCGCCCGGGATCCCGATAATTCACCCCTCCACTTT.